A selection of T cell receptor beta chains follows, all from one sample in a study of early T cells in non-severe SARS-CoV-2 infection. TCRdb fed the 5' RACE reads into MiXCR, producing one record per CDR3 protein. Among under 140,000 distinct CDR3 sequences, roughly 13% were seen once, and the ten largest hold approximately 4%. Here the sequenced sample was whole blood, taken at baseline. The origin of the receptors is an adult who was a healthcare worker with PCR-confirmed SARS-CoV-2 infection or an uninfected control (not recorded which). Each CDR3 is given with its conserved first and last residue. D genes are given only for firm matches. Clone size is stated in some rows and not others, as once, few, many or a class when expanded.

d_call j_call cdr3_length clone_size v_call cdr3_aa cdr3_nt
TRBD2 TRBJ2-3 15 - TRBV4-2 CASSQIAGRGDTQYF TGTGCCAGCAGTCAGATAGCGGGTAGGGGAGATACGCAGTATTTT
- TRBJ2-7 15 - TRBV28 CASSLGGGGNYEQYF TGTGCCAGCAGTCTTGGAGGGGGCGGGAACTACGAGCAGTACTTC
TRBD1 TRBJ1-6 16 - TRBV7-6 CASSSQGGLYNSPLHF TGTGCCAGCAGCTCACAGGGGGGACTCTATAATTCACCCCTCCACTTT
- TRBJ1-1 14 - TRBV25-1 CASSEMGKVTEAFF TGTGCCAGCAGTGAGATGGGTAAGGTCACTGAAGCTTTCTTT
- TRBJ2-7 15 many TRBV5-1 CASSLGATNDYEQYF TGCGCCAGCAGCTTGGGGGCGACCAATGACTACGAGCAGTACTTC
- TRBJ2-1 14 - TRBV14 CASSQGSSYNEQFF TGTGCCAGCAGCCAAGGCAGTTCCTACAATGAGCAGTTCTTC
- TRBJ2-2 13 many TRBV20-1 CSARAGVGGELFF TGCAGTGCTAGGGCAGGGGTCGGCGGGGAGCTGTTTTTT
- TRBJ2-7 14 many TRBV7-6 CASSAGVSSYEQYF TGTGCCAGCAGCGCAGGGGTGAGCTCCTACGAGCAGTACTTC
TRBD2 TRBJ2-1 17 many TRBV7-8 CASSTGLAGSRSNEQFF TGTGCCAGCAGCACGGGACTAGCGGGCTCGAGATCCAATGAGCAGTTCTTC
TRBD1 TRBJ1-3 15 many TRBV18 CASSPGQPSGNTIYF TGTGCCAGCTCACCGGGACAGCCCTCTGGAAACACCATATATTTT
TRBD1 TRBJ2-7 15 many TRBV19 CATHRTGGPSYEQYF TGTGCCACCCACCGGACAGGGGGCCCCTCCTACGAGCAGTACTTC
- TRBJ2-5 12 - TRBV7-2 CASSSLGRVQYF TGTGCCAGCAGCTCGCTCGGGCGGGTCCAGTACTTC
- TRBJ1-6 12 - TRBV20-1 CSAYLLNSPLHF TGCAGTGCTTATCTGCTTAATTCACCCCTCCACTTT
TRBD2 TRBJ2-7 15 - TRBV5-1 CASSWDTSGGAEQYF TGCGCCAGCAGCTGGGATACTAGCGGGGGTGCCGAGCAGTACTTC
- TRBJ2-5 15 few TRBV9 CASSVDKADQETQYF TGTGCCAGCAGCGTAGACAAGGCAGACCAAGAGACCCAGTACTTC
- TRBJ1-2 12 - TRBV30 CAWKRVDYGYTF TGTGCCTGGAAACGGGTGGACTATGGCTACACCTTC